The 15 T cell receptor beta chains reported below all come from one sample, sequenced in a study of CD8 T cells in ankylosing spondylitis. TCRdb fed the 5' RACE reads into MiXCR, producing one record per CDR3 protein. The sample shows a few hundred thousand distinct CDR3 sequences, roughly 12% of them seen only once. The specimen sequenced was blood, either unsorted or a sorted T cell fraction (not recorded which). The receptor source for this set is a female donor with ankylosing spondylitis or in good health (not recorded which).

This clonotype came up many times. This chain joins TRBV5-1 and TRBJ1-2; D not resolved. The length of the CDR3 is 15 residues. Germline values: CDR1 SGHRS, CDR2 YFSETQ. With 0 bases removed from V and 3 bases from J, the gap between germline ends came to 12 bases. The CDR3 nucleotides are TGCGCCAGCAGCTTGGTGGTGGAATTGGACTATGGCTACACCTTC. Protein product: CASSLVVELDYGYTF. Drawing the rest from reference TRBV5-1 and TRBJ1-2, the complete variable domain is KAGVTQTPRYLIKTRGQQVTLSCSPISGHRSVSWYQQTPGQGLQFLFEYFSETQRNKGNFPGRFSGRQFSNSRSEMNVSTLELGDSALYLCASSLVVELDYGYTFGSGTRLTVV.

There are many counts of this clonotype. The chain links TRBV5-1 to TRBJ2-3, with 15 bases identical to TRBD2. Per germline, CDR1 SGHRS and CDR2 YFSETQ. This CDR3 spans 20 amino acids. V shed 4 bases and J 0 bases; nucleotides not matched to a gene: 12. The CDR3 DNA reads TGCGCCAGCAGCCCCTCGGGACTAGCGGGGGGAAGCCCGAGCACAGATACGCAGTATTTT. Translating gives CASSPSGLAGGSPSTDTQYF.

This clonotype appeared many times. This chain connects TRBV20-1 to TRBJ2-2; 12 bases are shared with TRBD1. The V segment lost 3 bases and the J segment 4 bases; nucleotides outside the gene matches: 9. Germline V lookup: CDR1 DFQATT, CDR2 SNEGSKA (reference sequence). The CDR3 is made up of 17 amino acids. The CDR3 DNA follows: TGCAGTGCTAGGATTTCGTGGGGACAGGGGGCCACCGGGGAGCTGTTTTTT. This translates into CSARISWGQGATGELFF.

This clonotype was counted only a few times. J is TRBJ1-5 and V is TRBV18; D gene unclear. Trimming left V 0 bases short and J 6 bases short, with 15 bases between. The CDR3 is 16 residues long. CDR1 is KGHSH and CDR2 is LQKENI in the germline V gene. CDR3 residues: CASSPPSGSGVQPQHF. DNA for the CDR3: TGTGCCAGCTCACCACCGTCGGGGTCAGGAGTTCAGCCCCAGCATTTT.

This clonotype appeared many times. V gene TRBV29-1 combines with J gene TRBJ1-2; D is uncertain. Germline CDR1 SQVTM, CDR2 ANQGSEA. V lost 4 bases and J 4 bases, leaving 13 bases between the germline ends. The CDR3 has 13 amino acids. This chain's CDR3 is CSVADTSPYGYTF. The CDR3 coding sequence is TGCAGCGTTGCTGACACCTCTCCCTATGGCTACACCTTC.

This clonotype has a count of ten or more. The chain employs TRBV5-1 and TRBJ2-1; 7 positions match TRBD1. The V gene's germline CDR1 is SGHRS and CDR2 YFSETQ. This CDR3 has 13 residues. Germline trimming cut 5 bases from V and 5 bases from J; bases unmatched to any gene: 4. This CDR3 is CASRDRENNEQFF. The CDR3 bases are TGCGCCAGCAGAGACAGGGAAAACAATGAGCAGTTCTTC.

This clonotype has a count of ten or more. The chain is built from TRBV5-1 and TRBJ1-3; 9 nucleotides agree with TRBD1. V lost 3 bases to trimming and J lost 4 bases; unmatched junction nucleotides: 5. Germline loops: CDR1 SGHRS, CDR2 YFSETQ. CDR3 length: 15 amino acids. CDR3 sequence: CASSWDRVTGNTIYF. The DNA of the CDR3 is TGCGCCAGCAGCTGGGACAGGGTAACAGGAAACACCATATATTTT.

Ten or more counts support this clonotype. This chain joins TRBV6-2 or TRBV6-3 and TRBJ1-5, with unresolved D. V lost 5 bases, J lost 9 bases, and 11 bases lay in between. The CDR3 sequence is 12 residues long. The germline gives CDR1 MNHEY, CDR2 SVGEGT. CDR3 coding DNA: TGTGCCAGCAGTCAAGTACTCCGGCCCCAGCATTTT. Protein: CASSQVLRPQHF.

The table lists this clonotype with a few counts. The chain has TRBV7-2 and TRBJ2-1; 8 nucleotides agree with TRBD2. V shed 0 bases and J 8 bases; nucleotides not matched to a gene: 6. The CDR3 sequence is 15 residues long. From germline, CDR1 is SGHTA and CDR2 FQGNSA. The CDR3 DNA reads TGTGCCAGCAGCTTAGCTAGCGGGGTTGTCTATGAGCAGTTCTTC. Its translation: CASSLASGVVYEQFF.

This clonotype was recorded many times. This chain's CDR3 is CASSDPQGARGNTIYF. The CDR3 nucleotides read TGTGCCAGCAGCGATCCCCAGGGGGCGAGAGGAAACACCATATATTTT. The genes are TRBV6-1 and TRBJ1-3; 8 positions match TRBD1. Trimming removed 6 bases from V and 4 bases from J; junction bases left unmatched: 11. Germline CDR1 reads MNHNS; CDR2 reads SASEGT. This CDR3 has 16 amino acids.

This clonotype was recorded a few times. The V gene is TRBV3-1, the J gene TRBJ1-1, with D unclear. CDR1 LGHDT and CDR2 YNNKEL come from the germline V gene (reference sequence). The length of the CDR3 is 13 residues. Trimming took off 1 base at V and 5 bases at J, with 8 bases between the two ends. The CDR3 nucleotides are TGTGCCAGCAGCCAAGTTACTGGTACTGAAGCTTTCTTT. It is translated as CASSQVTGTEAFF.

This clonotype has a count of ten or more. V usage is TRBV6-5 and J usage is TRBJ2-7; the D gene is possibly TRBD1 (6 bases). V was clipped by 4 bases and J by 3 bases, with 19 bases between them. The V gene's germline CDR1 is MNHEY and CDR2 SVGAGI. CDR3 length equals 16 residues. In DNA, the CDR3 is TGTGCCAGCAGTTCCGAACAGGGAGCACTTCTCTACGAGCAGTACTTC. Protein sequence: CASSSEQGALLYEQYF.

This clonotype has ten or more counts. This sequence joins TRBV24-1 and TRBJ2-1; 10 nucleotides agree with TRBD2. The CDR3 is 15 amino acids. V was pared by 5 bases and J by 5 bases, with 5 bases of the junction left unmatched. Germline V lookup: CDR1 KGHDR, CDR2 SFDVKD. CDR3 sequence: CATSGGLAFNNEQFF. As DNA, the CDR3 is TGTGCCACCAGTGGGGGACTAGCGTTTAACAATGAGCAGTTCTTC.

This clonotype was counted between two and nine times. CDR3 protein: CASSQPIFGEQFF. The CDR3 region has the DNA TGTGCCAGCAGCCAACCCATTTTTGGTGAGCAGTTCTTC. The V call is TRBV14, the J call TRBJ2-1; D is unresolved. The ends were cut back, 2 bases at V and 9 bases at J, with 11 bases in the middle. Germline V CDR1 and CDR2: SGHDN, FVKESK. This CDR3 is 13 amino acids long. Full variable domain (remainder filled in from reference TRBV14 and TRBJ2-1): EAGVTQFPSHSVIEKGQTVTLRCDPISGHDNLYWYRRVMGKEIKFLLHFVKESKQDESGMPNNRFLAERTGGTYSTLKVQPAELEDSGVYFCASSQPIFGEQFFGPGTRLTVL.

This clonotype was seen repeatedly, ten times or more. The V gene is TRBV5-6, the J gene TRBJ1-5; D is unclear. There are 14 residues in the CDR3. Trimming took off 0 bases at V and 7 bases at J, with 11 bases between the two ends. Germline CDR1 is SGHDT and CDR2 is YYEEEE. The CDR3 protein is CASSLGTADQPQHF. The CDR3 nucleotides are TGTGCCAGCAGCTTGGGGACGGCAGACCAGCCCCAGCATTTT.